This T cell receptor beta chain is from a study of T cell responses to AZD1222 COVID-19 vaccine. Assay: immunoSEQ multiplex PCR; the TCRdb copy retains only in-frame clones and omits some. The sample lists about 150,000 clones, around 89% occurring once. V trimming: 4 bases; J trimming: 2 bases; junction bases outside the gene matches: 5. The germline CDR1 and CDR2 sequences are MGHRA and YSYEKL. The CDR3 is made up of 15 amino acids. As concerns this clone: As yet, its antigen is unknown.

Findings and limits, study-wide: There were repertoire samples only from the period after the peak T cell response.

The sequencing here drew on peripheral blood, taken on day 0 of MenACWY control vaccination. This chain links TRBV4-1 with TRBJ2-7; TRBD2 matches 10 bases. This TCR was recovered from an adult in good health. CDR3 sequence: CASSPDLAGAYEQYF. CDR3 bases: TGCGCCAGCAGCCCAGACCTAGCGGGGGCCTACGAGCAGTACTTC.